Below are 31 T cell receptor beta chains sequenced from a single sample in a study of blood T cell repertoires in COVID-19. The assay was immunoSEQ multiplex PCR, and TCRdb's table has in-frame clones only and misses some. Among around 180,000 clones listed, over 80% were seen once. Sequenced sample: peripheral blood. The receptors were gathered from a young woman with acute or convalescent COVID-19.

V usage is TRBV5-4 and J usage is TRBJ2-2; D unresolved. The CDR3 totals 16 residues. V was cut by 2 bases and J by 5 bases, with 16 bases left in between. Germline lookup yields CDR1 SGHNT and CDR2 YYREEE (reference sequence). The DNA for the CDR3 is TGTGCCAGCAGCTTCGGCGGCCTCGGGTCTACCGGGGAGCTGTTTTTT. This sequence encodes CASSFGGLGSTGELFF. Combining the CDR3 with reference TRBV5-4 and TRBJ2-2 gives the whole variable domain ETGVTQSPTHLIKTRGQQVTLRCSSQSGHNTVSWYQQALGQGPQFIFQYYREEENGRGNFPPRFSGLQFPNYSSELNVNALELDDSALYLCASSFGGLGSTGELFFGEGSRLTVL.

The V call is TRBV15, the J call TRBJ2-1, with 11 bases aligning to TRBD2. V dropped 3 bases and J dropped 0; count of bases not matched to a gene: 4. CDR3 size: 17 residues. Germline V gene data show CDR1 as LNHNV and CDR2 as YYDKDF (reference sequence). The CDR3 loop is CATSSEGTSGSYNEQFF. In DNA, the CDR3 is TGTGCCACCAGCAGCGAAGGGACTAGCGGCTCCTACAATGAGCAGTTCTTC.

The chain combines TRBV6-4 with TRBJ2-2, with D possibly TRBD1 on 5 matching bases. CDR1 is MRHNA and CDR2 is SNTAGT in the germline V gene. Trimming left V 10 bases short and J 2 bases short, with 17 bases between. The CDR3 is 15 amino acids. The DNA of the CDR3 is TGTGCCATCAGACATGAAGGGGTCAACACCGGGGAGCTGTTTTTT. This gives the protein CAIRHEGVNTGELFF.

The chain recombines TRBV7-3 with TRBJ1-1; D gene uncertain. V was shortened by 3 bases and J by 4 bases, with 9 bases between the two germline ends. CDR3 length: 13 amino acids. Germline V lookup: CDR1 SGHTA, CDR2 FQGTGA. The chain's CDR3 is CASSFSYGTEAFF. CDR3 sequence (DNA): TGTGCCAGCAGCTTCTCTTACGGCACTGAAGCTTTCTTT. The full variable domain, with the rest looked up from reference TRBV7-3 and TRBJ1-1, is GAGVSQTPSNKVTEKGKYVELRCDPISGHTALYWYRQSLGQGPEFLIYFQGTGAADDSGLPNDRFFAVRPEGSVSTLKIQRTERGDSAVYLCASSFSYGTEAFFGQGTRLTVV.

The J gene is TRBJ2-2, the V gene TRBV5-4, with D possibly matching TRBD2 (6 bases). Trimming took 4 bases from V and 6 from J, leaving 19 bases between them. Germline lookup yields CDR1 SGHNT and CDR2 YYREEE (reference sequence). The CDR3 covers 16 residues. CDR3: CASSRVVGGFSGELFF. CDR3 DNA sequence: TGTGCCAGCAGCCGTGTCGTGGGAGGTTTTTCCGGGGAGCTGTTTTTT.

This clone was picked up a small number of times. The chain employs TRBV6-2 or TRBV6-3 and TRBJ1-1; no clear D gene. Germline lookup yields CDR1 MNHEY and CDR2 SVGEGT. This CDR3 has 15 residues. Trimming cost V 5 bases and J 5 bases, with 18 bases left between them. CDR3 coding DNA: TGTGCCAGCAGTCGTTCTAGGTCTGGAGTGACTGAAGCTTTCTTT. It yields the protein CASSRSRSGVTEAFF.

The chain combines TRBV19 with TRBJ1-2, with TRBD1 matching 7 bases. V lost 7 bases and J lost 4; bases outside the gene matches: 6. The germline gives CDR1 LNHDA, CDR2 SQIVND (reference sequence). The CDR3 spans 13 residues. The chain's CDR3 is CASNPGTAYGYTF. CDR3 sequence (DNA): TGTGCCAGTAACCCCGGGACAGCCTATGGCTACACCTTC.

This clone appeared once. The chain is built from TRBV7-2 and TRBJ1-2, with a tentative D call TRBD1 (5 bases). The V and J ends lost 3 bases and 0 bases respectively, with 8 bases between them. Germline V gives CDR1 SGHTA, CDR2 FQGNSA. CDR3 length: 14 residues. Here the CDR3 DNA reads TGTGCCAGCAGCTTTTGGGGGGCTAACTATGGCTACACCTTC. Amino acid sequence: CASSFWGANYGYTF. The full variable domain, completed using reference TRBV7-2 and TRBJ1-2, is GAGVSQSPSNKVTEKGKDVELRCDPISGHTALYWYRQSLGQGLEFLIYFQGNSAPDKSGLPSDRFSAERTGGSVSTLTIQRTQQEDSAVYLCASSFWGANYGYTFGSGTRLTVV.

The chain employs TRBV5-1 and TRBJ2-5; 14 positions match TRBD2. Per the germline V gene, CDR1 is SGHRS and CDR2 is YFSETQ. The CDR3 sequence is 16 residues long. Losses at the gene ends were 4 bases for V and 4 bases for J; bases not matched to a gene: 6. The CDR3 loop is CASSTGLAGVVETQYF. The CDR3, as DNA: TGCGCCAGCAGCACGGGACTAGCGGGAGTTGTAGAGACCCAGTACTTC.

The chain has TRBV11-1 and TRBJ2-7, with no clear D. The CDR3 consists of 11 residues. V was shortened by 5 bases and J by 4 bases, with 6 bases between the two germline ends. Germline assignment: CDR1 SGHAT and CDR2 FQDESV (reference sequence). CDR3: CASSRVYEQYF. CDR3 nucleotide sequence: TGTGCCAGCAGCCGGGTATACGAGCAGTACTTC.

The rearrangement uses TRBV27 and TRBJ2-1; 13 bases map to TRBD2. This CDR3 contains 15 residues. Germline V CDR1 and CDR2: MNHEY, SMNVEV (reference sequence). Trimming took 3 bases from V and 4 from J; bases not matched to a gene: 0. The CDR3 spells CASSLTSGRYNEQFF. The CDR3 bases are TGTGCCAGCAGTTTGACTAGCGGGAGGTACAATGAGCAGTTCTTC.

Written as DNA, the CDR3 is TGCAGCGTTGACAGGAGGGGTCGAGAGACCCAGTACTTC. Protein product: CSVDRRGRETQYF. V gene TRBV29-1 combines with J gene TRBJ2-5, with D possibly TRBD2 on 6 matching bases. From germline, CDR1 is SQVTM and CDR2 ANQGSEA. V was shortened by 3 bases and J by 4 bases, with 12 bases between the two germline ends. The CDR3 totals 13 residues.

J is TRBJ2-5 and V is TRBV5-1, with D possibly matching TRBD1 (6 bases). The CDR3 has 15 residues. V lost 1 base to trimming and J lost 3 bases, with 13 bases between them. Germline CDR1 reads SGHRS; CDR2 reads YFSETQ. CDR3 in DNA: TGCGCCAGCAGCTTGTTTGGGGGCGACGAAGAGACCCAGTACTTC. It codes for CASSLFGGDEETQYF.

CDR3 sequence (DNA): TGTGCCAGCAGCTTAGTCGCGGGGGGCCCGAACACCGGGGAGCTGTTTTTT. Protein sequence: CASSLVAGGPNTGELFF. The chain uses TRBV7-6 and TRBJ2-2, with 8 nucleotides matching TRBD2. The V gene's germline CDR1 is SGHVS and CDR2 FNYEAQ. Trimming removed 1 base from V and 0 bases from J; junction bases left unmatched: 4. The length of the CDR3 is 17 residues.

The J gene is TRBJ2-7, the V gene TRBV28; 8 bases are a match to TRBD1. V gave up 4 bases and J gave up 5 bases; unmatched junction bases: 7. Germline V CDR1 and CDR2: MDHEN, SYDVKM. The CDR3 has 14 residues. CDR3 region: CASSSEQGQDEQYF. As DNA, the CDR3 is TGTGCCAGCAGTTCCGAACAGGGACAGGACGAGCAGTACTTC. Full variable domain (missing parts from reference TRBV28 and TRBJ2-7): DVKVTQSSRYLVKRTGEKVFLECVQDMDHENMFWYRQDPGLGLRLIYFSYDVKMKEKGDIPEGYSVSREKKERFSLILESASTNQTSMYLCASSSEQGQDEQYFGPGTRLTVT.

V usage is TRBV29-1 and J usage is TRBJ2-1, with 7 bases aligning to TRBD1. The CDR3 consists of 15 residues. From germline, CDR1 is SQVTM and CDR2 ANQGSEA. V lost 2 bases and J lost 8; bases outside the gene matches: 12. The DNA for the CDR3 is TGCAGCGTTGAAATGGCGATCCTAGGGGGCGATGAGCAGTTCTTC. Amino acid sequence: CSVEMAILGGDEQFF.

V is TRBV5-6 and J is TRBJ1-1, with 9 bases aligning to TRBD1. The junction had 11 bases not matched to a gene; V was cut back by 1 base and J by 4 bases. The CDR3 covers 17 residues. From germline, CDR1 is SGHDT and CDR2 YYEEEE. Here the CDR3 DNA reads TGTGCCAGCAGCTTGTGGGACAGGGTTTTGGAGGGCACTGAAGCTTTCTTT. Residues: CASSLWDRVLEGTEAFF.

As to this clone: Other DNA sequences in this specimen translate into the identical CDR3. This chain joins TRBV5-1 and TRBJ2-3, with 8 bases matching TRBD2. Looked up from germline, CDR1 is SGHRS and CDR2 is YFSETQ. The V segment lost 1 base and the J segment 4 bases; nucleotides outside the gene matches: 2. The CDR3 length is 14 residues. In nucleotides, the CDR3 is TGCGCCAGCAGCTTGACGGGAGGGGCAGATACGCAGTATTTT. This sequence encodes CASSLTGGADTQYF. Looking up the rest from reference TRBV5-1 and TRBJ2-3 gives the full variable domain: KAGVTQTPRYLIKTRGQQVTLSCSPISGHRSVSWYQQTPGQGLQFLFEYFSETQRNKGNFPGRFSGRQFSNSRSEMNVSTLELGDSALYLCASSLTGGADTQYFGPGTRLTVL.

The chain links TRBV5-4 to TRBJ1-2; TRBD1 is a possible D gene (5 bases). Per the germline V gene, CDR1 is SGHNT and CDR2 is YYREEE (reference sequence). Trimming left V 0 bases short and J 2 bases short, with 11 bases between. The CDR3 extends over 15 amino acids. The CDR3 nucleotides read TGTGCCAGCAGCTTGGGGGGCGGAGGGAACTATGGCTACACCTTC. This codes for CASSLGGGGNYGYTF.

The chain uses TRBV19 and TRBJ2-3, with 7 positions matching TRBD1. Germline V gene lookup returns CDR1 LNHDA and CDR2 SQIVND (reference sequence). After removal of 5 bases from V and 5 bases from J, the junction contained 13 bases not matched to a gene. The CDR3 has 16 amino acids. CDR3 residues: CASSASTGTAGDTQYF. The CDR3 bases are TGTGCCAGTAGTGCCTCCACCGGGACAGCAGGAGATACGCAGTATTTT.

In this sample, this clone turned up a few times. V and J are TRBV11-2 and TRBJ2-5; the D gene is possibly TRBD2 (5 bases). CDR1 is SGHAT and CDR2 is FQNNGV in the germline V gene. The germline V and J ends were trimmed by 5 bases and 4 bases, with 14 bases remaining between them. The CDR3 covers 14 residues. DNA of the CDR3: TGTGCCAGCAGCCCATCCGGGGTAGGAGAGACCCAGTACTTC. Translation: CASSPSGVGETQYF.

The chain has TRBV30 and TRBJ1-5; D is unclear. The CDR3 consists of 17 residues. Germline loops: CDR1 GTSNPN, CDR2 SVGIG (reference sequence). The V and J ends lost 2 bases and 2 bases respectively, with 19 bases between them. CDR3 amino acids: CAWSSFGAGYGNQPQHF. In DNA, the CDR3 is TGTGCCTGGAGTTCGTTCGGCGCGGGGTACGGCAATCAGCCCCAGCATTTT.

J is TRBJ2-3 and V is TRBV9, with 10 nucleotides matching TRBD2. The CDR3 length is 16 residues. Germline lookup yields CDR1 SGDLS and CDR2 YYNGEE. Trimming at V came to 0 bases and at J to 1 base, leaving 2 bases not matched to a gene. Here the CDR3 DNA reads TGTGCCAGCAGCGTAGCTGGACTAGCGGGCACAGATACGCAGTATTTT. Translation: CASSVAGLAGTDTQYF.

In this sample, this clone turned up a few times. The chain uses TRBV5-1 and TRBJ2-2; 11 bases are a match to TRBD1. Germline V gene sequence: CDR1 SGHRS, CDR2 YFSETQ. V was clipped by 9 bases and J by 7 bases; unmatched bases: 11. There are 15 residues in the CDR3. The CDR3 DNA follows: TGCGCCATTTCCGGGACAGGGGGTTCCGACGGGGAGCTGTTTTTT. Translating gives CAISGTGGSDGELFF.

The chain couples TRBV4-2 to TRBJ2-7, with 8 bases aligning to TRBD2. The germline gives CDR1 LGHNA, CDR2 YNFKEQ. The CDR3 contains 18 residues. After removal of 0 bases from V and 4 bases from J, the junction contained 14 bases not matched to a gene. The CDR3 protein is CASSQDLVNVGGRYEQYF. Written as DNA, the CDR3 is TGTGCCAGCAGCCAAGATCTCGTAAACGTCGGCGGGAGGTACGAGCAGTACTTC.

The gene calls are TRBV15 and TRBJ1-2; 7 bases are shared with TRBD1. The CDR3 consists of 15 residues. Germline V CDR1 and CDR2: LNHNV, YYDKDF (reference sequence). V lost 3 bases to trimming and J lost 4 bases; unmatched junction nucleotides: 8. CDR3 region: CATSRGGQGGYGYTF. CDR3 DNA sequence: TGTGCCACCAGCAGGGGTGGGCAGGGGGGCTATGGCTACACCTTC. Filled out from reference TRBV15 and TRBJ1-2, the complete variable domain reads DAMVIQNPRYQVTQFGKPVTLSCSQTLNHNVMYWYQQKSSQAPKLLFHYYDKDFNNEADTPDNFQSRRPNTSFCFLDIRSPGLGDTAMYLCATSRGGQGGYGYTFGSGTRLTVV.

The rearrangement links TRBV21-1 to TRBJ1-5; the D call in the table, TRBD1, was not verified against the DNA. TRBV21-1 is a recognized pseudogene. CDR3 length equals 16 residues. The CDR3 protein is CASSNRAGPLNQPQHF. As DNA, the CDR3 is TGTGCCAGCAGCAATCGCGCAGGTCCGCTCAATCAGCCCCAGCATTTT.

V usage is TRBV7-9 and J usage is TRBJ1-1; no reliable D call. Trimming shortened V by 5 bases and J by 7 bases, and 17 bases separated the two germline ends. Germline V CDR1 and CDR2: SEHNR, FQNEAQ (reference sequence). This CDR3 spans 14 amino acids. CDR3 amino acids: CASSNILFPFEAFF. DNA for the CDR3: TGTGCCAGCAGCAACATACTATTTCCGTTTGAAGCTTTCTTT. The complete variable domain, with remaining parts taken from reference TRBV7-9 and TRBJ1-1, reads DTGVSQNPRHKITKRGQNVTFRCDPISEHNRLYWYRQTLGQGPEFLTYFQNEAQLEKSRLLSDRFSAERPKGSFSTLEIQRTEQGDSAMYLCASSNILFPFEAFFGQGTRLTVV.

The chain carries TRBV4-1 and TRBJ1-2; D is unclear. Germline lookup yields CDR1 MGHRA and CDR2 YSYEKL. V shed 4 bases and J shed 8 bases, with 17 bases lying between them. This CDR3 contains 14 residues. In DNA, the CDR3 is TGCGCCAGCAGCCTCGCTCCGGAGGGTCGCGGCTACACCTTC. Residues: CASSLAPEGRGYTF.

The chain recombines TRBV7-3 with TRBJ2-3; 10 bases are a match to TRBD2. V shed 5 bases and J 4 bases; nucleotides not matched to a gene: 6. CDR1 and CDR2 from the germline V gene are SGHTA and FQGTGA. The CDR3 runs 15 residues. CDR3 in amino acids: CASSKAGGLSDTQYF. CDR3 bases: TGTGCCAGCAGCAAAGCGGGGGGGCTTTCAGATACGCAGTATTTT.

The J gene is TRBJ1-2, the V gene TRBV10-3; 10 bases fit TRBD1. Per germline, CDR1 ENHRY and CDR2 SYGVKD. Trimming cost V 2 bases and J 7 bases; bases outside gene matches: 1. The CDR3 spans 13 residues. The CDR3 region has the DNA TGTGCCATCAGTGAGGGACAGGGGGTTGGCTACACCTTC. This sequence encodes CAISEGQGVGYTF.